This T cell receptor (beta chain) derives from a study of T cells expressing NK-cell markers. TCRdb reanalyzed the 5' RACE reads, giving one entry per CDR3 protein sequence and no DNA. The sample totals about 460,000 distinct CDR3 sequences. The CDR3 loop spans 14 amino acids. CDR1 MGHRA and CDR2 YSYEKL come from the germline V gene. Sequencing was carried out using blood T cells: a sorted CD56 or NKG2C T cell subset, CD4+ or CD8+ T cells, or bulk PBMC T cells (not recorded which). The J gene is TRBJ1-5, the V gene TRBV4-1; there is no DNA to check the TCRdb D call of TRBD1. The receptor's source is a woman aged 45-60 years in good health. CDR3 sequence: CASSQGWGSQPQHF.